A selection of T cell receptor beta chains follows, all from one sample in a study of blood T cell repertoires in COVID-19. Sequenced by immunoSEQ multiplex PCR; TCRdb stores in-frame clones only, minus some. Of 300,000 to 400,000 clones in the sample, 80% to 90% were seen once. The sequenced sample was PBMCs or T cells enriched from blood (not recorded which). The receptors shown here come from a woman aged 35 to 49 with acute COVID-19. The CDR3 runs from the conserved cysteine through the conserved F or W. A D gene is named only where the DNA matches it firmly. Rows give clone size only sometimes, using once, few, many, or a class for an expanded clone.

CDR3	DNA	J	V	D	size
CASSQASGGYEQYF	TGTGCCAGCAGCCAAGCAAGCGGGGGGTACGAGCAGTACTTC	TRBJ2-7	TRBV3-1/TRBV3-2	TRBD2	once
CASSQANGTGLREGEAFF	TGCGCCAGCAGCCAAGCTAACGGGACAGGGTTAAGGGAAGGTGAAGCTTTCTTT	TRBJ1-1	TRBV4-3	TRBD1	.
CASSQKRGNTGELFF	TGTGCCAGCAGTCAGAAAAGGGGAAACACCGGGGAGCTGTTTTTT	TRBJ2-2	TRBV6-2/TRBV6-3	.	.
CASSPDKAYEQYF	TGTGCCAGCAGCCCAGACAAAGCCTACGAGCAGTACTTC	TRBJ2-7	TRBV7-9	.	.
CASSINSGRRIGYNEQFF	TGTGCCAGTAGTATAAATAGCGGGAGAAGAATTGGGTACAATGAGCAGTTCTTC	TRBJ2-1	TRBV19	TRBD2	.
CASSSSPGGEQYF	TGCGCCAGCAGTTCCAGTCCAGGGGGCGAGCAGTACTTC	TRBJ2-7	TRBV10-2	TRBD1	.
CASSERGGLVGRSYNEQFF	TGTGCCAGCAGTGAAAGAGGGGGATTGGTGGGCCGCTCCTACAATGAGCAGTTCTTC	TRBJ2-1	TRBV2	.	.
CASSLGASQPQHF	TGCGCCAGCAGCTTGGGAGCAAGCCAGCCCCAGCATTTT	TRBJ1-5	TRBV5-1	.	.
CAIPQGSKNTGELFF	TGTGCCATCCCACAGGGGTCGAAGAACACCGGGGAGCTGTTTTTT	TRBJ2-2	TRBV10-3	TRBD1	.
CASSPTRDRGYSPLHF	TGTGCCAGCAGTCCGACAAGGGACAGGGGTTATTCACCCCTCCACTTT	TRBJ1-6	TRBV28	TRBD1	.
CASSLDGAEQYF	TGTGCCAGCAGCTTAGATGGGGCCGAGCAGTACTTC	TRBJ2-7	TRBV7-6	.	.
CASTPGGSGNTIYF	TGTGCCAGCACCCCAGGAGGCTCTGGAAACACCATATATTTT	TRBJ1-3	TRBV6-2/TRBV6-3	.	.
CASSQQGLYGYTF	TGTGCCAGCAGTCAACAGGGTCTCTATGGCTACACCTTC	TRBJ1-2	TRBV6-5	.	.
CAISEADFSEAFF	TGTGCCATCAGTGAGGCGGACTTTTCTGAAGCTTTCTTT	TRBJ1-1	TRBV10-3	.	.
CASRMTGGRNEQYF	TGTGCCAGTAGAATGACAGGGGGCCGGAACGAGCAGTACTTC	TRBJ2-7	TRBV19	TRBD1	.
CASSLGGSSYNEQFF	TGTGCCAGCAGCTTGGGTGGGAGCTCCTACAATGAGCAGTTCTTC	TRBJ2-1	TRBV5-4	.	.
CATAWGEGTGNEQFF	TGTGCCACAGCTTGGGGGGAGGGCACTGGCAATGAGCAGTTCTTC	TRBJ2-1	TRBV2	TRBD2	.